The 5 T cell receptor beta chains reported below all come from one sample, sequenced in a study of blood T cells in healthy people across ages. It was with a sample-barcoded 5' primer and a J-beta primer mix that a second PCR of roughly 7 to 12 cycles was run. One entry per CDR3 protein, called by TCRdb with MiXCR from the 5' RACE reads. The table records roughly 800,000 distinct CDR3 sequences, 55% to 75% of them present only once. The sequenced sample was blood. The receptors come from a man under 40 in good health.

A word on this clonotype: Sequence at one end of the junction differs from germline and may be a read error. V gene TRBV18 combines with J gene TRBJ1-1; D is uncertain. Germline CDR1 reads KGHSH; CDR2 reads LQKENI. There are 13 residues in the CDR3. The CDR3 nucleotides read TGTGCCATCTCACCCGGGGAGGGCACTGAAGCTTTCTTT. Its translation: CAISPGEGTEAFF.

This chain uses TRBV4-3 with TRBJ1-2; 7 bases map to TRBD1. CDR3 length equals 14 residues. V was clipped by 7 bases and J by 5 bases; unmatched bases: 10. Germline lookup yields CDR1 LGHNA and CDR2 YSLEER. CDR3 protein: CASTPRDSPYGYTF. Written as DNA, the CDR3 is TGCGCCAGCACCCCAAGGGACAGCCCTTATGGCTACACCTTC.

In its sample, this clonotype was seen once. The chain links TRBV20-1 to TRBJ1-5, with TRBD1 as a possible D gene (5 bases). V lost 3 bases and J lost 6, with 15 bases in between. Germline CDR1 DFQATT, CDR2 SNEGSKA (reference sequence). There are 14 residues in the CDR3. The CDR3 region has the DNA TGCAGTGCTAGGGCAGGGATTACGGGTCAGCCCCAGCATTTT. As protein: CSARAGITGQPQHF.

This chain links TRBV10-2 with TRBJ2-2; D unclear. Per germline, CDR1 WSHSY and CDR2 SAAADI. Deletions cut 3 bases from V and 5 bases from J, with 10 bases between. The CDR3 spans 14 residues. Written as DNA, the CDR3 is TGCGCCAGCAGTGAAGGGATGATGACCGGGGAGCTGTTTTTT. Its protein is CASSEGMMTGELFF.

This rearrangement joins TRBV25-1 to TRBJ2-1, with D possibly TRBD2 on 6 matching bases. Germline assignment: CDR1 MGHDK and CDR2 SYGVNS. CDR3 length: 14 amino acids. The V and J ends lost 3 bases and 9 bases respectively, with 15 bases between them. CDR3 loop: CASSESYRRAEQFF. In nucleotides, the CDR3 is TGTGCCAGCAGTGAGTCATATCGGAGGGCTGAGCAGTTCTTC.